This T cell receptor (beta chain) came from a study of brain T cells in children with intractable seizures. Points from the study as a whole: Only CDR3 sequence similarity suggested viral specificity, without known HCMV serostatus. Pre-surgery blood may have been undersampled, hiding some clones.

Germline lookup yields CDR1 SNHLY and CDR2 FYNNEI. V lost 8 bases and J lost 1, with 15 bases in between. The CDR3 is 15 amino acids. About this clone: Its antigen is not identified.

The method was immunoSEQ multiplex PCR; TCRdb's version includes in-frame clones alone and lacks a portion of them. The sample lists about 340,000 clones; approximately 93% were seen once. Time point indicated: blood from clinic visit 5 months post-surgery; TSC patient then seizure free. Only cases whose brain tissue showed the highest T cell transcript signatures were sequenced. At least one anti-epileptic drug was given before surgery. The sequence was collected from a boy under two years old with tuberous sclerosis and intractable seizures. Here the sequenced sample was peripheral blood, taken less than 6 months after surgery. V gene TRBV2 combines with J gene TRBJ2-1; unclear D gene. The CDR3 spells CASLALVGSYNEQFF. The CDR3 region has the DNA TGTGCCAGCCTCGCTCTCGTGGGGTCCTACAATGAGCAGTTCTTC.